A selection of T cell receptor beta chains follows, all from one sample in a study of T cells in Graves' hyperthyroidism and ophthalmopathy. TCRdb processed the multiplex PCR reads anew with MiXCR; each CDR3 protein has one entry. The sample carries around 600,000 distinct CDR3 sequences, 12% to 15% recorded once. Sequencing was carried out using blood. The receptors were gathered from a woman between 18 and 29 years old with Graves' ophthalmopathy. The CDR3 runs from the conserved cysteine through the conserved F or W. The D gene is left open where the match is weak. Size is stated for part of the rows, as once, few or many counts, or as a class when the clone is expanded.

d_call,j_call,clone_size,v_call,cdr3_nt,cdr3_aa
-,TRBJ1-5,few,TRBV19,TGTGCCAGTGGCAGACATCAGCCCCAGCATTTT,CASGRHQPQHF
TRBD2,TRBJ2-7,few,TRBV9,TGTGCCAGCGCCTACGGGAGGGGACCAACCTACGAGCAGTACTTC,CASAYGRGPTYEQYF
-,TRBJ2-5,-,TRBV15,TGTGCCACCAGCAGAGGAAGGGGTGGGCAAGAGACCCAGTACTTC,CATSRGRGGQETQYF
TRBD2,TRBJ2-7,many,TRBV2,TGTGCCAGCAGTGAAGTAGCGGGAGCCTACGAGCAGTACTTC,CASSEVAGAYEQYF
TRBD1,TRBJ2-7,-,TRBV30,TGTGCCTTATCCGGGACAGAATTCTACGAGCAGTACTTC,CALSGTEFYEQYF
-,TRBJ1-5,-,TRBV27,TGTGCCAGCAGTTATCTAGAGGGTCAGCCCCAGCATTTT,CASSYLEGQPQHF
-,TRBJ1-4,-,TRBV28,TGTGCCAGCAGTTTAGTAGGGGGGAATGAAAAACTGTTTTTT,CASSLVGGNEKLFF
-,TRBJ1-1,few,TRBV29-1,TGCAGCGCCGAGGGCGGGACTGAAGCTTTCTTT,CSAEGGTEAFF
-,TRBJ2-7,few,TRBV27,TGTGCCAGCAGTTTAAAGTGGGGCTACGAGCAGTACTTC,CASSLKWGYEQYF
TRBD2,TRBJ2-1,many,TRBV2,TGTGCCAGCTCTTATTGGGCTAGCGGGAGTAATGAGCAGTTCTTC,CASSYWASGSNEQFF
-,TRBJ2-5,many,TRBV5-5,TGTGCCAGCAGCTTGGAACTAACCGGGGTAGGCAGAGAGACCCAGTACTTC,CASSLELTGVGRETQYF
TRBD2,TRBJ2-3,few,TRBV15,TGTGCCACCAGCAGAGTCCGGGAGGCATTCACTACAGATACGCAGTATTTT,CATSRVREAFTTDTQYF
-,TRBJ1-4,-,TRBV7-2,TGCGCCAGCAGCCACCCCCCCCGGGACGGCGAAAAACTGTTTTTT,CASSHPPRDGEKLFF
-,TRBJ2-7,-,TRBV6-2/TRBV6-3,TGTGCCAGCAGTAGCCCGACAGCCACCTACGAGCAGTACTTC,CASSSPTATYEQYF
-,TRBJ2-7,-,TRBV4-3,TGCGCCAGCAGCCTCCTAAGCGGTCGGAGCTCCTACGAGCAGTACTTC,CASSLLSGRSSYEQYF
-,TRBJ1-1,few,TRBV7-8,TGTGCCAACAGCCTTGGGCTGAACGTCGGAGCTATGAACACTGAAGCTTTCTTT,CANSLGLNVGAMNTEAFF
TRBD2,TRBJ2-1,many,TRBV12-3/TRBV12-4,TGTGCCAGCAGTTTAATTGAACTAGCGGGGGGGAATGAGCAGTTCTTC,CASSLIELAGGNEQFF
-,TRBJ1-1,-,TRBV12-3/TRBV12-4,TGTGCCGGCACCCAAGGTAGTCAAGAAGCTTTCTTT,CAGTQGSQEAFF
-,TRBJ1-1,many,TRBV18,TGTGCCAGCTCAGAGGTCATGAACACTGAAGCTTTCTTT,CASSEVMNTEAFF
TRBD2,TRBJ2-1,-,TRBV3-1,TGTGCCAGCAGCTCCGGGACTAGCGGCCAGAGGTACAATGAGCAGTTCTTC,CASSSGTSGQRYNEQFF
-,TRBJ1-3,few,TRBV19,TGTGCCAGTAGTATGAAGGATTCTGGAAACACCATATATTTT,CASSMKDSGNTIYF
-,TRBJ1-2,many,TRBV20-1,TGCAGTGCTAGCGGACAGACCTATGGCTACACCTTC,CSASGQTYGYTF
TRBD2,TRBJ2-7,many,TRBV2,TGTGCCAGCCCGGGACTAGCCAACGAGCAGTACTTC,CASPGLANEQYF
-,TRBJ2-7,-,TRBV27,TGTGCCAGCAGTTTCGGTTGGAGGTACGAGCAGTACTTC,CASSFGWRYEQYF
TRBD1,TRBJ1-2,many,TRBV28,TGTGCCAGCAGTTATTCCGACAGGGGCTATGGCTACACCTTC,CASSYSDRGYGYTF
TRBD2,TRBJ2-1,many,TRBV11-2,TGTGCCAGCAGCTTAGATCGGCTAGCGGAATCCAATGAGCAGTTCTTC,CASSLDRLAESNEQFF
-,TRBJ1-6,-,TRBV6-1,TGTGCCAGCAGCCCCCTTCGGCGGGCAGATAATTCACCCCTCCACTTT,CASSPLRRADNSPLHF
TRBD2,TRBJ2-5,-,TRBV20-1,TGCAGTGCTACCAAGCGGGAGGGGAAGACCCAGTACTTC,CSATKREGKTQYF
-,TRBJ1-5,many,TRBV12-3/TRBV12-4,TGTGCCAGCAGTTTGTTAAGCGCTAATCAGCCCCAGCATTTT,CASSLLSANQPQHF
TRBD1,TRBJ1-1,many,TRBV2,TGTGCCAGCAGTGGACAGGGATACACTGAAGCTTTCTTT,CASSGQGYTEAFF
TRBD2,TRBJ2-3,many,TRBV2,TGTGCCAGCAGTGGGGCTAGCGGGCACACAGATACGCAGTATTTT,CASSGASGHTDTQYF
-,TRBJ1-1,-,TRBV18,TGTGCCAGCTCACCACTTTATAGGGGGTCCATGAACACTGAAGCTTTCTTT,CASSPLYRGSMNTEAFF
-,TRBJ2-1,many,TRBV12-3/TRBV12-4,TGTGCCAGCAGTTTTGTGTCGGACAATGAGCAGTTCTTC,CASSFVSDNEQFF
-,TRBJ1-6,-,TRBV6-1,TGTGCCAGCAGATCTGACAGCGGGGCCTCCTATAATTCACCCCTCCACTTT,CASRSDSGASYNSPLHF
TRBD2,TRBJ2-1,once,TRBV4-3,TGCGCCAGCAGCCAAGATTGGATAGCGGGTTTAGACAATGAGCAGTTCTTC,CASSQDWIAGLDNEQFF